This T cell receptor beta chain appears in the sequencing data of a study of blood T cell repertoires in COVID-19 (dated by TCRdb to the early 2020s). As for the study more broadly: Samples from collaborators originated in the United States, Italy and Spain and spanned both the acute and convalescent phases of COVID-19. The samples were drawn from two sources: the first 160 participants of the ongoing ImmuneRACE study, and fewer than 1,500 subjects contributed by 6 global collaborators. Where available, HLA class I and class II types were obtained from metadata supplied by the sample provider rather than from assay-based typing. Deeply sampled blood TCRbeta repertoires from subjects exposed to, actively infected with, or recovered from COVID-19 were included in the dataset. The prospective study material was composed of cDNA or gDNA derived from T cells, B-cell-depleted T cells, or PBMCs. The repertoires were released in a freely available public database intended as a resource for research on the immune response to SARS-CoV-2. Nearly every sample came with metadata listing a de-identified subject ID, COVID-19 status, age in years and sex. The study at large found these results: The amount of clinical and demographic metadata varied by source and participant and was provided uncurated.

CDR1 and CDR2 are read off the germline V gene (reference sequence) as DFQATT and SNEGSKA. V lost 3 bases and J lost 4 bases, and the count of bases not matched to a germline gene is 9. From cysteine to phenylalanine, the CDR3 is 15 amino acids long. CDR3 DNA only is kept here, 45 bases in frame from base 1. The collaborating institutions used their own protocols to collect whole blood in K2EDTA tubes. For TCRbeta analysis, collaborator samples were shipped as frozen whole blood, as isolated PBMCs, or as DNA extracted from either sample type. Remarks on this clone: The clone's antigen remains unknown. No much larger clonotype is one base removed from it; base qualities were not supplied.

TCRbeta CDR3 regions were amplified from genomic DNA by means of the immunoSEQ Assay, a bias-controlled multiplex PCR. The source study handled its data this way. Within the assay, amplification of reference gene primers was used to estimate how many nucleated cells each sample contained. Sequence reads were collapsed and filtered to measure the absolute abundance of every unique TCRbeta CDR3 rearrangement. For each sample, productive Simpson clonality was calculated by taking the square root of Simpson's diversity index across productive rearrangements. Drawn from immuneACCESS, this table holds only the in-frame rearrangements with V and J called that TCRdb kept. Clones are partly lost; checked studies trace under half to an unresolved V gene and leave the rest unexplained. V and J calls and clone size are given by that table; D and trimming were obtained from the DNA. Across this sample there are tens of thousands of clones, with about 90% seen only once. In total, the top ten clones hold roughly 45% of the sample.

The sequenced sample was peripheral blood. The TCR originated in a human donor in a cohort sampled during active COVID-19. This chain joins TRBV20-1 to TRBJ2-3, with 8 central nucleotides matching TRBD2. The CDR3 region reads CSASVQSGSADTQYF. The nucleotides read TGCAGTGCTAGTGTTCAGAGCGGGAGCGCAGATACGCAGTATTTT.